One and the same sample provided the 11 T cell receptor beta chains below, sequenced in a study of T-cell memory formation after mild COVID-19 (dated by TCRdb to the early 2020s). Receptor libraries were prepared by 5' RACE. Sequenced on an Illumina NovaSeq 6000. The public sequencing data were trimmed at Q25 with fastp and processed into clonotypes with MiXCR by TCRdb, which kept only in-frame beta chains. A single entry per CDR3 protein holds the most common genes and DNA from its merged rows. The sample includes over 450,000 distinct CDR3 sequences, with roughly 21% observed a single time. The ten largest clones capture about an eighth of the sample. Sequenced: PBMCs or a T cell subset sorted from them (not recorded which). The receptor set was obtained from an adult woman who had mild COVID-19 (a few samples of this study predate the infection). The sample titles of this study are shuffled in the database, so cell type and time point are left out; the donor was told from shared clones.

Ten or more counts support this clonotype. The junction departs from germline at one end; a sequencing error may be responsible. The J gene is TRBJ2-1, the V gene TRBV7-2, with 10 bases aligning to TRBD2. Germline CDR1 and CDR2: SGHTA and FQGNSA. CDR3 size: 12 residues. Here the CDR3 reads CASSLSGRERIF. The CDR3 DNA reads TGTGCCAGCAGCTTAAGCGGGAGGGAAAGAATCTTC.

CDR3 DNA: TGCGCCAGCAGCCAAGCTGGGACAGGGTCGAACACCGGGGAGCTGTTTTTT. Amino acids: CASSQAGTGSNTGELFF. The chain links TRBV4-3 to TRBJ2-2, with TRBD1 identical over 9 bases. With V trimmed by 1 base and J by 0 bases, 3 bases remained unmatched. CDR3 size: 17 residues. Germline CDR1 and CDR2: LGHNA and YSLEER.

The CDR3 coding sequence is TGTGCCAGCAGTTTACGCTCGGGTACCGGGGAGCTGTTTTTT. This encodes CASSLRSGTGELFF. The chain links TRBV27 to TRBJ2-2; no clear D. This CDR3 has 14 amino acids. Trimming pared 2 bases from V and 5 bases from J, leaving 9 bases between. Germline V gene data show CDR1 as MNHEY and CDR2 as SMNVEV (reference sequence).

This clonotype was detected only a few times. V is TRBV6-5 and J is TRBJ2-2, with TRBD2 as a possible D gene (7 bases). The CDR3 runs to 15 residues. V was shortened by 2 bases and J by 7 bases, with 14 bases between the two germline ends. Germline CDR1 and CDR2: MNHEY and SVGAGI. CDR3 nucleotides: TGTGCCAGCAGTTACGTAGGGGGGGGCGACGGGGAGCTGTTTTTT. Encoded protein: CASSYVGGGDGELFF.

This clonotype was recorded at least ten times. Mismatch with germline at one junction end may stem from a read error. The genes are TRBV3-1 and TRBJ2-7; 8 bases agree with TRBD1. Germline-derived CDR1 and CDR2 are LGHDT and YNNKEL (reference sequence). There are 14 residues in the CDR3. The CDR3 DNA reads TGTGCCAGCACCCAAGGGCACAGGGGGTACGAGCAGTACTTC. This encodes CASTQGHRGYEQYF.

This clonotype showed up just a few times. The V gene is TRBV7-9, the J gene TRBJ2-7, with 7 bases matching TRBD2. Germline CDR1 is SEHNR and CDR2 is FQNEAQ (reference sequence). The V and J ends lost 5 bases and 4 bases, in that order; junction bases with no gene match: 11. There are 15 residues in the CDR3. The CDR3 sequence is CASSLGEGPNYEQYF. The CDR3 DNA sequence: TGTGCCAGCAGCCTCGGGGAGGGCCCGAATTACGAGCAGTACTTC.

The gene calls are TRBV3-1 and TRBJ1-2, with D unresolved. The V gene lost 1 base and the J gene lost 2 bases, with 8 bases spanning the gap. The CDR3 totals 14 residues. The germline V gene has CDR1 LGHDT and CDR2 YNNKEL (reference sequence). Here the CDR3 reads CASSQGEGNYGYTF. CDR3 DNA: TGTGCCAGCAGCCAAGGCGAAGGGAACTATGGCTACACCTTC.

This clonotype was counted a few times. CDR3: CASGGPTDISGEQYF. The CDR3 DNA reads as TGTGCCTCAGGGGGCCCGACCGATATCTCGGGGGAGCAGTACTTC. The chain has TRBV30 and TRBJ2-7, with TRBD1 identical over 8 bases. CDR3 length: 15 residues. Germline V lookup: CDR1 GTSNPN, CDR2 SVGIG (reference sequence). Germline trimming cut 7 bases from V and 7 bases from J; bases unmatched to any gene: 18.

This clonotype came up many times. This chain joins TRBV2 and TRBJ2-7; D may be TRBD2 (6 bases). The CDR3 totals 12 residues. Looked up from germline, CDR1 is SNHLY and CDR2 is FYNNEI. V gave up 9 bases and J gave up 4 bases, with 13 bases separating them. For the CDR3, the DNA is TGTGCCAGTCGGAGGGAGTATTACGAGCAGTACTTC. It specifies CASRREYYEQYF.

The rearrangement uses TRBV12-3 or TRBV12-4 and TRBJ2-5; D may be TRBD2 (7 bases). V lost 3 bases and J 5 bases, leaving 19 bases between the germline ends. The CDR3 consists of 16 residues. This CDR3 is CASSFYVRGGGETQYF. The CDR3 region has the DNA TGTGCCAGCAGTTTCTATGTGCGCGGGGGCGGGGAGACCCAGTACTTC.

This clonotype turned up a few times. The chain joins TRBV6-5 to TRBJ1-4, with D possibly TRBD1 on 5 matching bases. Germline V CDR1 and CDR2: MNHEY, SVGAGI. The CDR3 has 15 amino acids. V shed 6 bases and J shed 4 bases, with 15 bases lying between them. The DNA for the CDR3 is TGTGCCAGCAGGTCCGACAGCTGGGGTAATGAAAAACTGTTTTTT. It encodes CASRSDSWGNEKLFF.